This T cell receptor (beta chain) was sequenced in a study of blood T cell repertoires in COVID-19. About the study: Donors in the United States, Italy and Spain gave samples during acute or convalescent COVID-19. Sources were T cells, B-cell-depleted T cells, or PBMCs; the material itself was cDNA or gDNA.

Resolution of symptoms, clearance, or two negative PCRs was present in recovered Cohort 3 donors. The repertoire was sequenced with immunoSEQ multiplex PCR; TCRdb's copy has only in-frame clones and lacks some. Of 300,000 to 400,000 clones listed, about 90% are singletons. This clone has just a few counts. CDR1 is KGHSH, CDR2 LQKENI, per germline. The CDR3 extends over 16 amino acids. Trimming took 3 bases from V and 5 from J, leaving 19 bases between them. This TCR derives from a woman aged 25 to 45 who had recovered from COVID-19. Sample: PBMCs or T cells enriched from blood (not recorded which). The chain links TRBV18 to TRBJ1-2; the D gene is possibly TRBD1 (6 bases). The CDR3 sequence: CASSPESGASGYGYTF. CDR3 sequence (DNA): TGTGCCAGCTCACCGGAATCAGGGGCTTCGGGATATGGCTACACCTTC.